The clone carrying this T cell receptor beta chain was detected many times. The antigen is undetermined. It was uncontrolled infection, other autoimmune disease, pregnancy or lactation that excluded patients. The germline gives CDR1 KGHSH, CDR2 LQKENI. The CDR3 sequence is 16 residues long. Trimming cost V 3 bases and J 3 bases; bases outside gene matches: 8. The sample belongs to a study of T cells in Graves' hyperthyroidism and ophthalmopathy. Study-wide context: Peripheral blood collection took place at initial diagnosis, before any treatment.

Overall study results and limits: Blood held most thyroid clonotypes expanded above 0.001 frequency. Ophthalmopathy was told apart from stable hyperthyroidism by a 13 V-J model.

Amplification yielded TCR beta CDR3 regions, with RNA transcripts as the source. The TCR CDR3 first-round RT-PCR relied on the HTBI primer set. TCRdb re-called the multiplex PCR reads with MiXCR, one entry per CDR3 protein. The data contain approximately 720,000 distinct CDR3 sequences, over 15% of them singletons. The TCR sequence derives from a woman aged 45-65 years with Graves' hyperthyroidism that later progressed to Graves' ophthalmopathy. Sequencing was done on a sample of blood. The V call is TRBV18, the J call TRBJ1-2; 9 bases are shared with TRBD1. CDR3 DNA sequence: TGTGCCAGCTCACCCCTCACAGGGGGCGCCGACTATGGCTACACCTTC. Translating it yields CASSPLTGGADYGYTF.